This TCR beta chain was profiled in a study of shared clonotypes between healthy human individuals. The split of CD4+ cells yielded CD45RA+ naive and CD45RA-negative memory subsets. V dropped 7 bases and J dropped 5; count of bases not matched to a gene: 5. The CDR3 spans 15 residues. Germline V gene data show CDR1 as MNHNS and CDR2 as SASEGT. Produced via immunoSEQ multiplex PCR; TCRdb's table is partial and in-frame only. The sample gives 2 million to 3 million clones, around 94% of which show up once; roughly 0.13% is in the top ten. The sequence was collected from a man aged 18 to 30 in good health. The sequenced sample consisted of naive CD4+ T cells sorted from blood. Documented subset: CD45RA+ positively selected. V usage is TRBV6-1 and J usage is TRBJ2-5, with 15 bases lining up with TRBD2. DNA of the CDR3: TGTGCCAGCACCTGGGGACTAGCGGGAGGTGAGACCCAGTACTTC. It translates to CASTWGLAGGETQYF.